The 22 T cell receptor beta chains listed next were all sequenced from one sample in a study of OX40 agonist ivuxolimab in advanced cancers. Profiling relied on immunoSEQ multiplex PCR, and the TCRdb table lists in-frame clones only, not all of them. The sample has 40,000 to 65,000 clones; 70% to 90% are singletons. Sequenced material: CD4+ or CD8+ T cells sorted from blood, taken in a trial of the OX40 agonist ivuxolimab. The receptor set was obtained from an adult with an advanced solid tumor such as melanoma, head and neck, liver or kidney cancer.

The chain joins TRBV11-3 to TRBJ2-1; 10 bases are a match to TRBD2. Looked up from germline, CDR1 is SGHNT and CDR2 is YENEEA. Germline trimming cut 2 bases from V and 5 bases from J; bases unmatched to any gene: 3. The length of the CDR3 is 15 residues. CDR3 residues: CASSLTSGNHNEQFF. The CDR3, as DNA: TGTGCCAGCAGCTTAACTAGCGGGAACCACAATGAGCAGTTCTTC.

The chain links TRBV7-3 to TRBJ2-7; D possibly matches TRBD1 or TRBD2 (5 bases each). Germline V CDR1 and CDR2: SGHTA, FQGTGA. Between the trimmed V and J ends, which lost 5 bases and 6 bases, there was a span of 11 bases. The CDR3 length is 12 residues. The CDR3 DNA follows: TGTGCCAGCAGCCCCCATGGGGGCGAGCAGTACTTC. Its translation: CASSPHGGEQYF. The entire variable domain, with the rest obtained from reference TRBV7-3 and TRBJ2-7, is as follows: GAGVSQTPSNKVTEKGKYVELRCDPISGHTALYWYRQSLGQGPEFLIYFQGTGAADDSGLPNDRFFAVRPEGSVSTLKIQRTERGDSAVYLCASSPHGGEQYFGPGTRLTVT.

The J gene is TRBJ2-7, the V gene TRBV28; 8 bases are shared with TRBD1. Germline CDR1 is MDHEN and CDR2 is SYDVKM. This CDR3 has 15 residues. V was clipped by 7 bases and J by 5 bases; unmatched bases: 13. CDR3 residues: CASTSPRGPFDEQYF. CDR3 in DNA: TGTGCCAGCACCTCCCCCAGGGGGCCTTTTGACGAGCAGTACTTC.

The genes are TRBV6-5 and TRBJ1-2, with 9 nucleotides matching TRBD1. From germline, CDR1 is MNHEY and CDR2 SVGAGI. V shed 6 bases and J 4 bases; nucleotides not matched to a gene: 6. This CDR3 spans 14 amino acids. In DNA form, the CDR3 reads TGTGCCAGCAGGGGGACAGGGCCGACCTATGGCTACACCTTC. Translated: CASRGTGPTYGYTF.

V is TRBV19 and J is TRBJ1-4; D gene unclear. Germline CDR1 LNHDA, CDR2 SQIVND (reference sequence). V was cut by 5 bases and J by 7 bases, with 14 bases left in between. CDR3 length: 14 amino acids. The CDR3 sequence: CASSWGSGVEKLFF. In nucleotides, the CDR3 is TGTGCCAGTAGTTGGGGTTCTGGGGTTGAAAAACTGTTTTTT.

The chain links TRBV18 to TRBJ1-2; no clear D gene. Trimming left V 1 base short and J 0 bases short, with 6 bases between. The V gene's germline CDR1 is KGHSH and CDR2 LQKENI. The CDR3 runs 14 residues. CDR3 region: CASSPQKTNYGYTF. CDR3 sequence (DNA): TGTGCCAGCTCACCACAGAAGACTAACTATGGCTACACCTTC.

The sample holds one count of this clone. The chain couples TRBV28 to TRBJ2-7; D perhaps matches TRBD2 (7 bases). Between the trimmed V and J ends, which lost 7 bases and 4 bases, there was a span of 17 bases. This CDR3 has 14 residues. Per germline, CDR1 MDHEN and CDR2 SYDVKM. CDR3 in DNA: TGTGCCAGCACCTCGGGGGGCGGAGAGTACGAGCAGTACTTC. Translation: CASTSGGGEYEQYF.

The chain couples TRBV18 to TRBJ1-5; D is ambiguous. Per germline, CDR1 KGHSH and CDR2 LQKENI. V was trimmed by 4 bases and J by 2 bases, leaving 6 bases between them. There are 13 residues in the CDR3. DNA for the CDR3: TGTGCCAGCTCACAAACAGGCAATCAGCCCCAGCATTTT. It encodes CASSQTGNQPQHF.

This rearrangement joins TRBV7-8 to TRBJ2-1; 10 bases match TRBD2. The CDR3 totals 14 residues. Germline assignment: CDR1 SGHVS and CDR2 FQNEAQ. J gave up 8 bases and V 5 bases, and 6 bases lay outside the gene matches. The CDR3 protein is CASSASGRVHEQFF. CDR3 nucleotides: TGTGCCAGCAGCGCTAGCGGGAGAGTCCATGAGCAGTTCTTC.

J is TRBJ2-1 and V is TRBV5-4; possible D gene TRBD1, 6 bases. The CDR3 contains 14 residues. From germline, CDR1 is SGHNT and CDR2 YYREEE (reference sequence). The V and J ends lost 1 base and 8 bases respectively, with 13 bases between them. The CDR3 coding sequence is TGTGCCAGCAGCTTGTTTGGCAGGGGCGATGAGCAGTTCTTC. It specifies CASSLFGRGDEQFF.

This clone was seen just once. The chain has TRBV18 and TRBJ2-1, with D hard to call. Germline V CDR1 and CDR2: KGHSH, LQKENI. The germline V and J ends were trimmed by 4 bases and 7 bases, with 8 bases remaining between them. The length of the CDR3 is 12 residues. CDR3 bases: TGTGCCAGCTCACTAGGGAATAATGAGCAGTTCTTC. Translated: CASSLGNNEQFF.

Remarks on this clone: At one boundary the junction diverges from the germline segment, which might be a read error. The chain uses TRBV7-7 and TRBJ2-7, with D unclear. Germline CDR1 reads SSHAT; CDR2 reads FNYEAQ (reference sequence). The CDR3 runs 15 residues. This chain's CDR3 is CASSLGFGGSNEQYF. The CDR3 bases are TGTGCTAGCAGCTTAGGTTTCGGCGGATCGAACGAGCAGTACTTC.

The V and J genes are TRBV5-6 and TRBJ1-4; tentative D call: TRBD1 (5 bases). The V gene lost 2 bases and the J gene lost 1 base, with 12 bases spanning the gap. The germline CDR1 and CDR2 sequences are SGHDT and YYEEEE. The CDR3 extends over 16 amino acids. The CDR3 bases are TGTGCCAGCAGCTTCCGCGGGGCGAGAACTAATGAAAAACTGTTTTTT. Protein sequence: CASSFRGARTNEKLFF.

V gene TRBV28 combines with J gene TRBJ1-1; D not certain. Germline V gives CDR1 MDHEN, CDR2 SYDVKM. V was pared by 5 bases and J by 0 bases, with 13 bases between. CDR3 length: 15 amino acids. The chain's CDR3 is CASSRPRPLNTEAFF. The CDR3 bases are TGTGCCAGCAGTCGGCCTAGGCCTTTGAACACTGAAGCTTTCTTT.

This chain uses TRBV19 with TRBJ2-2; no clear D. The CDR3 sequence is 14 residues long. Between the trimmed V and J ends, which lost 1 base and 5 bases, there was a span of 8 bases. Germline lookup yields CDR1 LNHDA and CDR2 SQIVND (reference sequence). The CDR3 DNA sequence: TGTGCCAGTAGTATAGGGTACAGAACCGGGGAGCTGTTTTTT. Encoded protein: CASSIGYRTGELFF.

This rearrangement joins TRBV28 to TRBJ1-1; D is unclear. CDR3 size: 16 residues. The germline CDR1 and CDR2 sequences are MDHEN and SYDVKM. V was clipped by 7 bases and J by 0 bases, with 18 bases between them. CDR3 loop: CASTLPSTDMNTEAFF. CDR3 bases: TGTGCCAGCACCCTCCCAAGCACAGACATGAACACTGAAGCTTTCTTT. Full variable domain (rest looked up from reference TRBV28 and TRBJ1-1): DVKVTQSSRYLVKRTGEKVFLECVQDMDHENMFWYRQDPGLGLRLIYFSYDVKMKEKGDIPEGYSVSREKKERFSLILESASTNQTSMYLCASTLPSTDMNTEAFFGQGTRLTVV.

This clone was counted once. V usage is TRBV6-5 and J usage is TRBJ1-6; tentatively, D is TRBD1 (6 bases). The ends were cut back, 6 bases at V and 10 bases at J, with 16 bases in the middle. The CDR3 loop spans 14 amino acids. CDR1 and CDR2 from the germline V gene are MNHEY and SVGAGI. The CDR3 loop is CASRKGQSASPLHF. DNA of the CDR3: TGTGCCAGCAGGAAGGGACAATCTGCCTCACCCCTCCACTTT.

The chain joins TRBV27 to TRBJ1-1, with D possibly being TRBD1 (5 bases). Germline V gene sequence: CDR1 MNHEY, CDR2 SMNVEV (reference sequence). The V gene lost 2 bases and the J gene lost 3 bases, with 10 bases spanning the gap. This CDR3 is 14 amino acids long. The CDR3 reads CASSLRGADTEAFF. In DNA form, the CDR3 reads TGTGCCAGCAGTTTAAGGGGCGCGGACACTGAAGCTTTCTTT.

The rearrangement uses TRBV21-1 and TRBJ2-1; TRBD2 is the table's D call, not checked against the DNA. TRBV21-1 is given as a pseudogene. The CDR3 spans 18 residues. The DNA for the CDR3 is TGTGCCAGCAGCAAAAATCCTAGCGGGCCCGCCCCGAAGGATGAGCAGTTCTTC. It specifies CASSKNPSGPAPKDEQFF.

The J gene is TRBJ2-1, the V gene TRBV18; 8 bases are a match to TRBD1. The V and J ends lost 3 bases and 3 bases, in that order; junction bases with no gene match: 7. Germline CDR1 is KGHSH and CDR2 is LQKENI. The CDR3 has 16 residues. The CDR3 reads CASSPTLTGGYNEQFF. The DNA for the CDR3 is TGTGCCAGCTCACCCACTCTCACAGGGGGCTACAATGAGCAGTTCTTC. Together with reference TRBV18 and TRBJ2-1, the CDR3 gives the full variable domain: NAGVMQNPRHLVRRRGQEARLRCSPMKGHSHVYWYRQLPEEGLKFMVYLQKENIIDESGMPKERFSAEFPKEGPSILRIQQVVRGDSAAYFCASSPTLTGGYNEQFFGPGTRLTVL.

The CDR3 loop is CASGGVRYEQYF. The CDR3 nucleotides are TGTGCCAGCGGTGGGGTGAGATACGAGCAGTACTTC. The chain couples TRBV7-8 to TRBJ2-7; D is uncertain. Trimming stripped 8 bases from V and 4 bases from J, with 12 bases between. CDR1 is SGHVS, CDR2 FQNEAQ, per germline. CDR3 length equals 12 residues.

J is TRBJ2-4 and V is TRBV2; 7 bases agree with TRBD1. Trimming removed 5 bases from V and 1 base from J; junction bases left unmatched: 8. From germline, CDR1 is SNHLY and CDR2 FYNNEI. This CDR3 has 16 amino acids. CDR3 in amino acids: CASSRSGGRAKNIQYF. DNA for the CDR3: TGTGCCAGCAGTCGATCAGGGGGAAGGGCCAAAAACATTCAGTACTTC.